Listed here are 20 T cell receptor beta chains from one sample, sequenced in a study of CD8 T cells in ankylosing spondylitis. TCRdb itself ran the 5' RACE reads through MiXCR, one entry per CDR3 protein. The sample carries some 250,000 distinct CDR3 sequences, 8.6% recorded once. Sequenced material: blood, either unsorted or a sorted T cell fraction (not recorded which). These receptors were taken from a male donor with ankylosing spondylitis or in good health (not recorded which).

There are many counts of this clonotype. This chain connects TRBV5-1 to TRBJ2-2; possible D gene TRBD1, 5 bases. Trimming removed 4 bases at V and 0 bases at J, with 16 bases between. Looked up from germline, CDR1 is SGHRS and CDR2 is YFSETQ. The CDR3 runs to 17 residues. The CDR3 region is CASSPRPTAANTGELFF. CDR3 nucleotide sequence: TGCGCCAGCAGCCCCCGCCCGACAGCAGCGAACACCGGGGAGCTGTTTTTT.

The table lists this clonotype with a few counts. This rearrangement joins TRBV12-3 or TRBV12-4 to TRBJ2-7; TRBD1 aligns across 10 bases. The CDR3 length is 15 residues. V lost 6 bases, J lost 5 bases, and 10 bases stayed unmatched. The CDR3 coding sequence is TGTGCCAGCAGCCGGACCGGGACAGGGGTTGACGAGCAGTACTTC. Translated: CASSRTGTGVDEQYF.

This clonotype was recorded at least ten times. The chain joins TRBV7-2 to TRBJ2-1, with 11 nucleotides matching TRBD2. This CDR3 has 16 residues. J lost 4 bases, V lost 4 bases, and 6 bases had no gene match. Germline assignment: CDR1 SGHTA and CDR2 FQGNSA. The CDR3 DNA reads TGTGCCAGCAGCTCGACTAGCGGGATTGCTTACAATGAGCAGTTCTTC. Translation gives CASSSTSGIAYNEQFF.

The rearrangement uses TRBV7-9 and TRBJ1-4; D remains ambiguous. V was cut by 5 bases and J by 8 bases, with 18 bases left in between. The CDR3 consists of 15 residues. Germline CDR1 SEHNR, CDR2 FQNEAQ (reference sequence). CDR3 DNA: TGTGCCAGCAGCCCCTCCGGTCCTCGGGCCGAAAAACTGTTTTTT. Translated: CASSPSGPRAEKLFF. The complete variable domain, with remaining parts taken from reference TRBV7-9 and TRBJ1-4, reads DTGVSQNPRHKITKRGQNVTFRCDPISEHNRLYWYRQTLGQGPEFLTYFQNEAQLEKSRLLSDRFSAERPKGSFSTLEIQRTEQGDSAMYLCASSPSGPRAEKLFFGSGTQLSVL.

Many counts were recorded for this clonotype. The J gene is TRBJ1-2, the V gene TRBV6-5, with D tentatively TRBD1 (5 bases). V lost 0 bases and J 4 bases, leaving 6 bases between the germline ends. From germline, CDR1 is MNHEY and CDR2 SVGAGI. The CDR3 contains 13 residues. Here the CDR3 DNA reads TGTGCCAGCAGTTACTCGAGGGGCTATGGCTACACCTTC. Translation: CASSYSRGYGYTF.

The DNA of the CDR3 is TGTGCCAGCAGCTGGGGGGGGGGAACCTACGAGCAGTACTTC. Translating it yields CASSWGGGTYEQYF. The chain couples TRBV11-2 to TRBJ2-7, with 7 bases identical to TRBD2. Germline V gives CDR1 SGHAT, CDR2 FQNNGV. CDR3 length: 14 residues. J gave up 2 bases and V 4 bases, and 5 bases lay outside the gene matches.

This clonotype was detected many times. This chain links TRBV7-9 with TRBJ1-4; 7 nucleotides agree with TRBD1. The CDR3 runs to 14 residues. V lost 4 bases and J lost 4; bases outside the gene matches: 3. Germline assignment: CDR1 SEHNR and CDR2 FQNEAQ (reference sequence). This CDR3 reads CASSSRDSNEKLFF. CDR3 bases: TGTGCCAGCAGCTCTCGGGACAGTAATGAAAAACTGTTTTTT.

The sample holds many counts of this clonotype. The genes are TRBV5-1 and TRBJ2-2, with D maybe TRBD2 (5 bases). V lost 1 base to trimming and J lost 10 bases, with 17 bases between them. The V gene's germline CDR1 is SGHRS and CDR2 YFSETQ. The CDR3 length is 15 residues. CDR3 sequence reads: CASSLRSAGGQELFF. For the CDR3, the DNA is TGCGCCAGCAGCTTGCGTTCGGCAGGAGGTCAGGAGCTGTTTTTT.

This clonotype has a count of ten or more. The chain couples TRBV12-3 or TRBV12-4 to TRBJ1-1; D may be TRBD1 (6 bases). V was shortened by 1 base and J by 4 bases, with 10 bases between the two germline ends. This CDR3 region has 14 residues. The chain's CDR3 is CASSLGGGATEAFF. Written as DNA, the CDR3 is TGTGCCAGCAGTTTAGGAGGGGGAGCCACTGAAGCTTTCTTT.

This clonotype occurred a few times. One base away lies a much larger clone, so this may be a sequencing read error. The rearrangement links TRBV10-2 to TRBJ2-7; a weak D match, TRBD2 (6 bases). The germline V gene encodes CDR1 WSHSY and CDR2 SAAADI. The V and J ends lost 4 bases and 3 bases respectively, with 7 bases between them. The CDR3 spans 12 residues. CDR3 in DNA: TGCGCCAGCAGTGGGGGAGGCTACGAGCAGTACTTC. This translates into CASSGGGYEQYF.

This clonotype was seen a few times. The chain is built from TRBV15 and TRBJ2-1; D perhaps matches TRBD2 (6 bases). The CDR3 loop spans 16 amino acids. Trimming shortened V by 3 bases and J by 3 bases, and 15 bases separated the two germline ends. Germline V gene data show CDR1 as LNHNV and CDR2 as YYDKDF (reference sequence). In nucleotides, the CDR3 is TGTGCCACCAGCAGCCCGGGACTTTTGGGCTACAATGAGCAGTTCTTC. It is translated as CATSSPGLLGYNEQFF.

This chain uses TRBV6-2 or TRBV6-3 with TRBJ2-7; tentative D call: TRBD1 (6 bases). Germline V gene lookup returns CDR1 MNHEY and CDR2 SVGEGT. V was cut by 5 bases and J by 5 bases, with 10 bases left in between. CDR3 length: 12 residues. The CDR3 protein is CASSKQGDEQYF. The CDR3 DNA reads as TGTGCCAGCAGTAAACAGGGTGACGAGCAGTACTTC.

This clonotype was counted at least ten times. CDR3 loop: CASSLYDGGATQYF. CDR3 bases: TGTGCCAGCAGCTTGTACGACGGAGGGGCCACGCAGTACTTC. The chain has TRBV5-5 and TRBJ2-7; D may be TRBD2 (6 bases). The CDR3 totals 14 residues. Germline lookup yields CDR1 SGHKS and CDR2 YYEKEE (reference sequence). Trimming stripped 1 base from V and 9 bases from J, with 17 bases between.

This clonotype was found many times. The gene calls are TRBV5-1 and TRBJ1-1; 7 bases line up with TRBD1. J gave up 5 bases and V 0 bases, and 7 bases lay outside the gene matches. This CDR3 region has 15 residues. The germline gives CDR1 SGHRS, CDR2 YFSETQ. The CDR3 nucleotides are TGCGCCAGCAGCTTGGGAGGCAGGGGGTCGACTGAAGCTTTCTTT. The encoded protein is CASSLGGRGSTEAFF.

This chain links TRBV7-8 with TRBJ2-5; 7 nucleotides line up with TRBD2. V shed 4 bases and J 7 bases; nucleotides not matched to a gene: 6. Germline-derived CDR1 and CDR2 are SGHVS and FQNEAQ. The CDR3 consists of 13 residues. In nucleotides, the CDR3 is TGTGCCAGCAGCTCCAGTGGGGGGGGGACCCAGTACTTC. Its translation: CASSSSGGGTQYF. Full variable domain (rest looked up from reference TRBV7-8 and TRBJ2-5): GAGVSQSPRYKVAKRGQDVALRCDPISGHVSLFWYQQALGQGPEFLTYFQNEAQLDKSGLPSDRFFAERPEGSVSTLKIQRTQQEDSAVYLCASSSSGGGTQYFGPGTRLLVL.

This clonotype occurred a few times. This chain uses TRBV20-1 with TRBJ1-2; 11 bases map to TRBD1. The CDR3 totals 14 residues. After removal of 5 bases from V and 7 bases from J, the junction contained 9 bases not matched to a gene. Germline CDR1 DFQATT, CDR2 SNEGSKA (reference sequence). CDR3 DNA: TGCAGTGCTGGGGAAGGGACAGGGGGATTTGGCTACACCTTC. Translated, it gives CSAGEGTGGFGYTF.

This clonotype was seen ten or more times. The chain employs TRBV5-1 and TRBJ2-1; no clear D gene. The CDR3 runs 13 residues. Trimming removed 4 bases at V and 7 bases at J, with 12 bases between. The germline gives CDR1 SGHRS, CDR2 YFSETQ. The CDR3: CASSPGPENEQFF. CDR3 in DNA: TGCGCCAGCAGCCCAGGCCCCGAGAATGAGCAGTTCTTC.

Many counts were recorded for this clonotype. V and J are TRBV3-1 and TRBJ2-1; 8 nucleotides match TRBD2. CDR3 size: 17 residues. Unmatched junction bases numbered 12, after V lost 2 bases and J lost 6 bases. Germline V gives CDR1 LGHDT, CDR2 YNNKEL (reference sequence). The CDR3 DNA reads as TGTGCCAGCAGCCAAACCGGTGACGGGAGGGCCTTCAATGAGCAGTTCTTC. Encoded protein: CASSQTGDGRAFNEQFF.

This chain uses TRBV6-2 or TRBV6-3 with TRBJ2-1; D remains ambiguous. The CDR3 sequence is 15 residues long. V dropped 5 bases and J dropped 4 bases, with 15 bases sitting between them. The germline gives CDR1 MNHEY, CDR2 SVGEGT. In DNA form, the CDR3 reads TGTGCCAGCAGTCCAGTCCCAAACTCTTACAATGAGCAGTTCTTC. The encoded protein is CASSPVPNSYNEQFF.

The genes are TRBV12-3 or TRBV12-4 and TRBJ2-7, with TRBD2 as a possible D gene (5 bases). The V and J ends lost 3 bases and 3 bases respectively, with 9 bases between them. This CDR3 spans 13 amino acids. CDR3 sequence: CASSFGRGYEQYF. The DNA for the CDR3 is TGTGCCAGCAGTTTCGGACGGGGCTACGAGCAGTACTTC.